The next 8 T cell receptor beta chains were all read from a single sample in a study of T cell responses to AZD1222 COVID-19 vaccine. The protocol was immunoSEQ multiplex PCR, while the TCRdb copy is restricted to in-frame clones and leaves out a portion. The profile shows more than 90,000 clones, 85% to 90% of them singletons. The sample was peripheral blood, taken 28 days after the second AZD1222 dose. These receptors were collected from an adult who received the AZD1222 COVID-19 vaccine.

CDR3: CASSAGGAYEQYF. The CDR3 nucleotides read TGTGCCAGCAGTGCGGGGGGGGCCTACGAGCAGTACTTC. V gene TRBV11-2 combines with J gene TRBJ2-7; 9 bases match TRBD2. Per germline, CDR1 SGHAT and CDR2 FQNNGV. This CDR3 spans 13 amino acids. J lost 2 bases, V lost 6 bases, and 2 bases had no gene match.

The rearrangement joins TRBV6-5 to TRBJ1-6; TRBD1 matches at 8 bases. The junction had 10 bases not matched to a gene; V was cut back by 8 bases and J by 7 bases. The CDR3 is 15 amino acids. Germline V gene data show CDR1 as MNHEY and CDR2 as SVGAGI. The CDR3 nucleotides are TGTGCCAGCCCCCCCGTGGGACAGGCAAATTCACCCCTCCACTTT. Amino acid sequence: CASPPVGQANSPLHF.

The rearrangement links TRBV6-5 to TRBJ1-1, with 10 nucleotides matching TRBD1. V lost 6 bases to trimming and J lost 6 bases; unmatched junction nucleotides: 10. The CDR3 spans 15 residues. CDR1 and CDR2 (germline): MNHEY, SVGAGI. In DNA form, the CDR3 reads TGTGCCAGCAGCCCCAGACAGGGGGCGGTTTCTGAAGCTTTCTTT. Its protein product is CASSPRQGAVSEAFF.

This clone has only one observation. This chain connects TRBV9 to TRBJ1-2; 7 positions match TRBD1. Germline assignment: CDR1 SGDLS and CDR2 YYNGEE. The J segment lost 1 base and the V segment lost 0 bases, leaving 3 bases of the junction unmatched. CDR3 length equals 15 residues. The CDR3 DNA is TGTGCCAGCAGCGTAGGCGGGACAGATAACTATGGCTACACCTTC. Residues: CASSVGGTDNYGYTF.

The rearrangement joins TRBV2 to TRBJ2-1; no reliable D call. V lost 2 bases, J lost 0 bases, and 8 bases lay in between. The CDR3 length is 15 residues. Germline V gene data show CDR1 as SNHLY and CDR2 as FYNNEI. The CDR3 region is CASSERWSSYNEQFF. In DNA, the CDR3 is TGTGCCAGCAGTGAACGGTGGAGCTCCTACAATGAGCAGTTCTTC.

V gene TRBV19 combines with J gene TRBJ1-1; TRBD1 might be the D (6 bases). The V gene's germline CDR1 is LNHDA and CDR2 SQIVND (reference sequence). The V and J ends lost 5 bases and 6 bases respectively, with 16 bases between them. The CDR3 spans 14 residues. The CDR3 DNA sequence: TGTGCCAGTAGTCCAATACAGGGTAGGGCTGAAGCTTTCTTT. Amino acids: CASSPIQGRAEAFF.

CDR3 amino acids: CASSPQVDLGAYPYEQYF. The CDR3 nucleotides read TGTGCCAGCAGCCCGCAAGTCGACTTGGGCGCATACCCTTACGAGCAGTACTTC. The chain employs TRBV7-2 and TRBJ2-7; D uncertain. CDR3 length: 18 amino acids. The V end lost 5 bases, the J end lost 4 bases, and 27 bases lay between the germline ends. Germline CDR1 and CDR2: SGHTA and FQGNSA. The full variable domain, completed using reference TRBV7-2 and TRBJ2-7, is GAGVSQSPSNKVTEKGKDVELRCDPISGHTALYWYRQSLGQGLEFLIYFQGNSAPDKSGLPSDRFSAERTGGSVSTLTIQRTQQEDSAVYLCASSPQVDLGAYPYEQYFGPGTRLTVT.

Comment on this clone: Distinct nucleotide sequences in the sample also encode this CDR3. The chain carries TRBV28 and TRBJ1-2, with 9 bases fitting TRBD1. V was clipped by 6 bases and J by 2 bases; unmatched bases: 4. From germline, CDR1 is MDHEN and CDR2 SYDVKM. CDR3 size: 14 residues. In DNA form, the CDR3 reads TGTGCCAGCAGCTCGGGGACAGGGAACTATGGCTACACCTTC. This encodes CASSSGTGNYGYTF.